This entry lists 11 T cell receptor beta chains sequenced from one sample in a study of T cell clonotyping in hematopoietic cell transplantation. TCRdb's copy holds only in-frame clones and misses some; the assay was immunoSEQ multiplex PCR. The sample lists about 36,000 clones, 80% to 90% occurring once. The sequencing sample was made of peripheral blood mononuclear cells. The receptors stem from a woman aged 40 to 50 in good health. Some clones in this sample may be carry-over from other donors' samples.

The gene calls are TRBV30 and TRBJ1-1; a possible D gene is TRBD1 (6 bases). The CDR3 loop spans 16 amino acids. With 2 bases removed from V and 1 base from J, the gap between germline ends came to 17 bases. Germline V gene sequence: CDR1 GTSNPN, CDR2 SVGIG (reference sequence). In DNA, the CDR3 is TGTGCCTGGAGTCCAGTGGGGGAGGGGGAGAACACTGAAGCTTTCTTT. Its translation is CAWSPVGEGENTEAFF.

This chain connects TRBV15 to TRBJ2-7; D is uncertain. V lost 0 bases and J lost 0, with 3 bases in between. Germline V gene sequence: CDR1 LNHNV, CDR2 YYDKDF (reference sequence). This CDR3 has 13 amino acids. The DNA for the CDR3 is TGTGCCACCAGCAGAGATCACTCCTACGAGCAGTACTTC. Protein: CATSRDHSYEQYF.

This sequence joins TRBV29-1 and TRBJ1-2; no clear D gene. The V end was cut by 4 bases, the J end by 7 bases, with 16 bases between. Germline values: CDR1 SQVTM, CDR2 ANQGSEA. The CDR3 length is 13 residues. CDR3 loop: CSVGFAAGSGYTF. Here the CDR3 DNA reads TGCAGCGTTGGATTCGCGGCGGGGAGTGGCTACACCTTC.

The chain recombines TRBV7-2 with TRBJ2-3; TRBD2 matches at 15 bases. The CDR3 runs to 16 residues. The germline V gene has CDR1 SGHTA and CDR2 FQGNSA. The V segment lost 5 bases and the J segment 3 bases; nucleotides outside the gene matches: 3. The CDR3 region is CASSPGLAGGTDTQYF. For the CDR3, the DNA is TGTGCCAGCAGCCCGGGACTAGCGGGAGGTACAGATACGCAGTATTTT. The complete variable domain, with remaining parts taken from reference TRBV7-2 and TRBJ2-3, reads GAGVSQSPSNKVTEKGKDVELRCDPISGHTALYWYRQSLGQGLEFLIYFQGNSAPDKSGLPSDRFSAERTGGSVSTLTIQRTQQEDSAVYLCASSPGLAGGTDTQYFGPGTRLTVL.

The chain links TRBV5-1 to TRBJ2-2; unclear D gene. Trimming cost V 0 bases and J 4 bases, with 7 bases left between them. The CDR3 runs 14 residues. CDR1 and CDR2 (germline): SGHRS, YFSETQ. The CDR3 spells CASSLGAGTGELFF. CDR3 DNA sequence: TGCGCCAGCAGCTTGGGGGCCGGCACCGGGGAGCTGTTTTTT.

There are a few counts of this clone. This chain connects TRBV5-4 to TRBJ1-4; the match to TRBD1 covers 7 bases. The CDR3 is 17 residues long. V trimming: 2 bases; J trimming: 3 bases; junction bases outside the gene matches: 10. Germline values: CDR1 SGHNT, CDR2 YYREEE (reference sequence). DNA for the CDR3: TGTGCCAGCAGCTTTGACACAGGGGAGAATGCTAATGAAAAACTGTTTTTT. Translating gives CASSFDTGENANEKLFF.

V and J are TRBV30 and TRBJ2-5; 7 bases are shared with TRBD1. Germline CDR1 reads GTSNPN; CDR2 reads SVGIG (reference sequence). This CDR3 has 13 amino acids. V lost 3 bases, J lost 1 base, and 2 bases stayed unmatched. The CDR3 here is CAWSGDSQETQYF. The CDR3 region has the DNA TGTGCCTGGAGCGGGGACAGCCAAGAGACCCAGTACTTC.

The chain uses TRBV5-4 and TRBJ1-2; 11 nucleotides match TRBD1. CDR1 and CDR2 (germline): SGHNT, YYREEE (reference sequence). Trimming took 3 bases from V and 7 from J; bases not matched to a gene: 11. CDR3 size: 16 residues. DNA of the CDR3: TGTGCCAGCAGCTCCCATCCCGGGACAGGGGGAGGTGGCTACACCTTC. Its translation: CASSSHPGTGGGGYTF.

The chain joins TRBV5-1 to TRBJ2-4; maybe TRBD1 (6 bases). Germline loops: CDR1 SGHRS, CDR2 YFSETQ. Trimming took off 4 bases at V and 9 bases at J, with 26 bases between the two ends. The CDR3 runs 17 residues. The CDR3 coding sequence is TGCGCCAGCAGCCGGGTCTCCTGGACAGATGGGTTCGTCATTCAGTACTTC. It yields the protein CASSRVSWTDGFVIQYF.

This clone showed up just once. This sequence joins TRBV20-1 and TRBJ2-3, with unresolved D. Germline V gives CDR1 DFQATT, CDR2 SNEGSKA (reference sequence). CDR3 length equals 11 residues. The germline V and J ends were trimmed by 3 bases and 7 bases, with 8 bases remaining between them. The DNA for the CDR3 is TGCAGTGCTAGTGCCATGAATACGCAGTATTTT. It encodes CSASAMNTQYF.

The chain has TRBV7-2 and TRBJ1-2; 9 bases fit TRBD1. The J segment lost 7 bases and the V segment lost 4 bases, leaving 7 bases of the junction unmatched. Germline assignment: CDR1 SGHTA and CDR2 FQGNSA. The CDR3 has 14 residues. The CDR3 reads CASSSPTGGGGYTF. In DNA form, the CDR3 reads TGTGCCAGCAGCTCTCCAACAGGGGGCGGTGGCTACACCTTC.